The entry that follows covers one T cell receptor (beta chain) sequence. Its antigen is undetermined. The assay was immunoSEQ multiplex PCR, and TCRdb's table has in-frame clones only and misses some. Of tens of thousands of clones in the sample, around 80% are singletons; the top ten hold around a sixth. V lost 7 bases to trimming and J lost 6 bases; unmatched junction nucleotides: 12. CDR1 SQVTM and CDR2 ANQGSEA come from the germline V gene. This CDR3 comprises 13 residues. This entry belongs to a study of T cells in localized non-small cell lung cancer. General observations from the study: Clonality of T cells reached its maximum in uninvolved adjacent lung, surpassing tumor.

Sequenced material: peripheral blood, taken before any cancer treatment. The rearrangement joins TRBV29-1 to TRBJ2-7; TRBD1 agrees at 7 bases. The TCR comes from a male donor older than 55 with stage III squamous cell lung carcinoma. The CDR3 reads CSGSGTEIGEQYF. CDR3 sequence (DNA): TGCAGCGGATCCGGGACAGAGATAGGCGAGCAGTACTTC.